The clone carrying this T cell receptor (beta chain) was found many times. The sample originates from a study of T cells in Graves' hyperthyroidism and ophthalmopathy. J gave up 4 bases and V 5 bases, and 4 bases lay outside the gene matches. The germline CDR1 and CDR2 sequences are SGHTA and FQGTGA. The CDR3 loop spans 15 amino acids. Template material for amplifying TCR beta CDR3 regions consisted of RNA transcripts. First-round RT-PCR of the TCR CDR3 relied on the HTBI primer set. TCRdb ran MiXCR on the multiplex PCR reads and lists one entry per CDR3 protein. The data contain about 360,000 distinct CDR3 sequences, about 13% of them singletons.

The chain links TRBV7-3 to TRBJ2-2; 10 nucleotides match TRBD2. The receptor's source is a woman under 30 with Graves' hyperthyroidism. The material sequenced was blood. CDR3 in DNA: TGTGCCAGCAGCGCTAGCGGGAGCGGCACCGGGGAGCTGTTTTTT. It yields the protein CASSASGSGTGELFF. Looking up the rest from reference TRBV7-3 and TRBJ2-2 gives the full variable domain: GAGVSQTPSNKVTEKGKYVELRCDPISGHTALYWYRQSLGQGPEFLIYFQGTGAADDSGLPNDRFFAVRPEGSVSTLKIQRTERGDSAVYLCASSASGSGTGELFFGEGSRLTVL.